Shown below are 22 T cell receptor beta chains from a single sample sequenced in a study of cytomegalovirus exposure and HLA in healthy donors listed by TCRdb under 2017. The library was prepared using the immunoSEQ multiplex PCR assay. A mixture of 60 forward primers for TCR Vbeta segments and 13 reverse primers for TCR Jbeta segments was used in the multiplex PCR. TCRdb's version of the immuneACCESS table is confined to in-frame rearrangements and falls short of the full clone set. An unresolved V gene accounts for under half of the shortfall where checked; the remainder is of unknown origin. The sample contains over 150,000 clones, roughly 76% of them found a single time. In total, the top ten clones hold approximately 13% of the sample. The material sequenced was PBMCs. These receptors came from a woman aged 45-60 years in good health and CMV-seronegative.

Comments on this clone: At one boundary the junction diverges from the germline segment, which might be a read error. J is TRBJ1-2 and V is TRBV5-4; 11 nucleotides line up with TRBD1. The CDR3 runs to 16 residues. CDR1 is SGHNT and CDR2 is YYREEE in the germline V gene (reference sequence). As DNA, the CDR3 is TGTGCCAGCAGCCCTGGACAGGGGGCGAATAACTATGGCCACACCTTC. Protein: CASSPGQGANNYGHTF.

This chain links TRBV7-2 with TRBJ2-5; 9 bases map to TRBD1. J gave up 6 bases and V 5 bases, and 13 bases lay outside the gene matches. This CDR3 comprises 16 residues. CDR1 SGHTA and CDR2 FQGNSA come from the germline V gene. In DNA, the CDR3 is TGTGCCAGCAGCCGCCGGACAGGGGCGACATCGAAGACCCAGTACTTC. It translates to CASSRRTGATSKTQYF.

The V gene is TRBV9, the J gene TRBJ1-4; 9 positions agree with TRBD1. The V segment lost 2 bases and the J segment 6 bases; nucleotides outside the gene matches: 2. CDR3 size: 14 residues. Germline loops: CDR1 SGDLS, CDR2 YYNGEE. The CDR3 protein is CASSVTGGDEKLFF. For the CDR3, the DNA is TGTGCCAGCAGCGTGACAGGGGGAGATGAAAAACTGTTTTTT.

For the CDR3, the DNA is TGCGTTCCCCTAAACCCGAACACCGGGGAGCTGTTTTTT. Translated: CVPLNPNTGELFF. The rearrangement joins TRBV29-1 to TRBJ2-2; D gene unclear. This CDR3 spans 13 amino acids. From germline, CDR1 is SQVTM and CDR2 ANQGSEA.

This sequence joins TRBV6-5 and TRBJ2-1, with TRBD2 matching over 10 bases. Germline CDR1 MNHEY, CDR2 SVGAGI. V dropped 5 bases and J dropped 9; count of bases not matched to a gene: 7. The length of the CDR3 is 14 residues. DNA for the CDR3: TGTGCCAGCAGTCGGGCTAGCGGGAGTGGTGAGCAGTTCTTC. Its translation: CASSRASGSGEQFF.

The chain links TRBV15 to TRBJ1-3, with 8 bases identical to TRBD1. The V gene's germline CDR1 is LNHNV and CDR2 YYDKDF (reference sequence). The CDR3 is 16 amino acids. V shed 5 bases and J 4 bases; nucleotides not matched to a gene: 10. The CDR3 nucleotides read TGTGCCACCAGCGGCTACGGACAGGGCCGGGGAAACACCATATATTTT. Its protein is CATSGYGQGRGNTIYF.

V and J are TRBV12-5 and TRBJ2-1, with D perhaps matching TRBD2 (6 bases). This CDR3 region has 13 residues. Germline-derived CDR1 and CDR2 are LGHNT and FRNRAP. V lost 5 bases and J 8 bases, leaving 13 bases between the germline ends. The CDR3 DNA follows: TGTGCTAGTGGTCGTACTAGCTTCGATGAGCAGTTCTTC. Its translation is CASGRTSFDEQFF.

This rearrangement joins TRBV2 to TRBJ2-7; 7 bases fit TRBD1. CDR1 and CDR2 (germline): SNHLY, FYNNEI. The trim removed 6 bases at V and 2 bases at J, leaving 7 bases unmatched. This CDR3 spans 14 amino acids. CDR3 nucleotides: TGTGCCAGCAGCCGGACAGGTACTCCCTACGAGCAGTACTTC. Encoded protein: CASSRTGTPYEQYF.

The chain joins TRBV7-2 to TRBJ1-1; D uncertain. The CDR3 contains 14 residues. The germline V and J ends were trimmed by 1 base and 4 bases, with 10 bases remaining between them. Germline V gives CDR1 SGHTA, CDR2 FQGNSA. For the CDR3, the DNA is TGTGCCAGCAGCTTAGAACCCGGTAGCACTGAAGCTTTCTTT. Its protein product is CASSLEPGSTEAFF.

The CDR3 reads CASSLGTSGNYEQYF. The DNA for the CDR3 is TGTGCCAGCAGCTTGGGGACTAGCGGGAACTACGAGCAGTACTTC. The rearrangement uses TRBV5-6 and TRBJ2-7; 12 bases fit TRBD2. CDR1 and CDR2 from the germline V gene are SGHDT and YYEEEE. The V gene end was trimmed by 0 bases and the J gene end by 3 bases; junction bases not matched to a gene: 1. The CDR3 is made up of 15 amino acids.

The chain is built from TRBV5-4 and TRBJ2-3, with TRBD2 matching 14 bases. CDR1 SGHNT and CDR2 YYREEE come from the germline V gene (reference sequence). The CDR3 consists of 17 residues. With V trimmed by 3 bases and J by 1 base, 4 bases remained unmatched. The CDR3 nucleotides read TGTGCCAGCAGCTCTCCGACTAGCGGGAGGGGCACAGATACGCAGTATTTT. Protein product: CASSSPTSGRGTDTQYF.

The chain uses TRBV30 and TRBJ2-1, with 9 bases matching TRBD2. There are 15 residues in the CDR3. Germline assignment: CDR1 GTSNPN and CDR2 SVGIG (reference sequence). V trimming: 2 bases; J trimming: 0 bases; junction bases outside the gene matches: 2. This CDR3 is CAWSSSGTSYNEQFF. As DNA, the CDR3 is TGTGCCTGGAGTTCTAGCGGGACCTCCTACAATGAGCAGTTCTTC.

The chain is built from TRBV9 and TRBJ2-2; 7 bases line up with TRBD2. V lost 4 bases, J lost 8 bases, and 11 bases stayed unmatched. This CDR3 comprises 15 residues. The V gene's germline CDR1 is SGDLS and CDR2 YYNGEE. Written as DNA, the CDR3 is TGTGCCAGCAGCCTAGGGACTAAAGGGCCTGGGGAGCTGTTTTTT. The encoded protein is CASSLGTKGPGELFF. The full variable domain, its missing parts supplied by reference TRBV9 and TRBJ2-2, is DSGVTQTPKHLITATGQRVTLRCSPRSGDLSVYWYQQSLDQGLQFLIQYYNGEERAKGNILERFSAQQFPDLHSELNLSSLELGDSALYFCASSLGTKGPGELFFGEGSRLTVL.

V and J are TRBV6-1 and TRBJ1-4, with D uncertain. CDR1 is MNHNS, CDR2 SASEGT, per germline. This CDR3 is built from 14 residues. With 7 bases removed from V and 3 bases from J, the gap between germline ends came to 12 bases. This CDR3 reads CASTGGAPNEKLFF. For the CDR3, the DNA is TGTGCCAGCACGGGAGGCGCACCTAATGAAAAACTGTTTTTT.

The chain couples TRBV6-5 to TRBJ1-1, with D possibly being TRBD1 (6 bases). Germline V lookup: CDR1 MNHEY, CDR2 SVGAGI. Trimming took off 6 bases at V and 1 base at J, with 12 bases between the two ends. CDR3 size: 14 residues. The CDR3 sequence: CASRSSGANTEAFF. The CDR3 bases are TGTGCCAGCAGGTCGTCAGGGGCGAACACTGAAGCTTTCTTT.

The chain is built from TRBV19 and TRBJ2-1; 7 bases match TRBD1. Per germline, CDR1 LNHDA and CDR2 SQIVND (reference sequence). V was clipped by 8 bases and J by 5 bases; unmatched bases: 12. CDR3 length: 15 amino acids. The DNA for the CDR3 is TGTGCCAGTGAGAAGGGGGCGTTTGAGGACAATGAGCAGTTCTTC. It specifies CASEKGAFEDNEQFF.

The rearrangement links TRBV28 to TRBJ2-5; D unclear. The CDR3 consists of 14 residues. In germline, CDR1 is MDHEN, CDR2 SYDVKM. Trimming took 4 bases from V and 2 from J, leaving 11 bases between them. The CDR3 DNA follows: TGTGCCAGCAGTTACCTCGGCAGGCAAGAGACCCAGTACTTC. Encoded protein: CASSYLGRQETQYF.

V is TRBV4-2 and J is TRBJ2-5, with 13 positions matching TRBD2. Germline lookup yields CDR1 LGHNA and CDR2 YNFKEQ. CDR3 length: 16 residues. V was pared by 1 base and J by 5 bases, with 4 bases of the junction left unmatched. In DNA form, the CDR3 reads TGTGCCAGCAGCCAAGGGACTAGCGGGAGTGGCGAGACCCAGTACTTC. This sequence encodes CASSQGTSGSGETQYF.

This clone was picked up a small number of times. The V call is TRBV25-1, the J call TRBJ2-1, with 8 positions matching TRBD1. The CDR3 extends over 15 amino acids. The germline V gene encodes CDR1 MGHDK and CDR2 SYGVNS. Germline trimming cut 5 bases from V and 5 bases from J; bases unmatched to any gene: 8. As DNA, the CDR3 is TGTGCCAGCAGTATAACACAGGGGGACCACAATGAGCAGTTCTTC. Amino acid sequence: CASSITQGDHNEQFF.

V usage is TRBV12-5 and J usage is TRBJ2-1, with D maybe TRBD1 (6 bases). CDR1 is LGHNT, CDR2 FRNRAP, per germline. V lost 6 bases and J lost 10, with 7 bases in between. The CDR3 covers 10 residues. Here the CDR3 DNA reads TGTGCTAGTGGAGGGGGAGAGCAGTTCTTC. This gives the protein CASGGGEQFF.

J is TRBJ2-7 and V is TRBV19; D ambiguous. This CDR3 has 11 amino acids. V lost 6 bases and J lost 6, with 9 bases in between. Looked up from germline, CDR1 is LNHDA and CDR2 is SQIVND (reference sequence). Here the CDR3 DNA reads TGTGCCAGTAGCTCGACACTCGAGCAGTACTTC. Its translation: CASSSTLEQYF.

This chain connects TRBV18 to TRBJ2-5; D remains unclear. Germline assignment: CDR1 KGHSH and CDR2 LQKENI. V was trimmed by 6 bases and J by 1 base, leaving 9 bases between them. The CDR3 length is 13 residues. CDR3 sequence reads: CASSRLPQETQYF. The CDR3 coding sequence is TGTGCCAGCTCTCGTCTTCCCCAAGAGACCCAGTACTTC.